This TCR beta chain was obtained from a study of blood T cell repertoires in COVID-19. Study as a whole: COVID-19 samples, acute and convalescent, were from the United States, Italy and Spain. Sample material is recorded as cDNA or gDNA derived from T cells, B-cell-depleted T cells, or PBMCs.

The CDR3 has 15 residues. The J segment lost 4 bases and the V segment lost 4 bases, leaving 1 base of the junction unmatched. CDR1 KGHSH and CDR2 LQKENI come from the germline V gene. Original handling: By means of reference gene primer amplification, nucleated cell counts were estimated. TCRdb's copy holds only in-frame clones and misses some; the assay was immunoSEQ multiplex PCR. For V, J and clone size, that table is used; D and trimming come from the DNA. The sample has about 250,000 clones; roughly 90% are singletons. The sequence came from a middle-aged woman who had recovered from COVID-19. Material: peripheral blood. The V call is TRBV18, the J call TRBJ2-2; 12 bases agree with TRBD2. CDR3 sequence reads: CASSQLAGGTGELFF. As DNA, the CDR3 is TGTGCCAGCTCACAACTAGCGGGAGGCACCGGGGAGCTGTTTTTT.